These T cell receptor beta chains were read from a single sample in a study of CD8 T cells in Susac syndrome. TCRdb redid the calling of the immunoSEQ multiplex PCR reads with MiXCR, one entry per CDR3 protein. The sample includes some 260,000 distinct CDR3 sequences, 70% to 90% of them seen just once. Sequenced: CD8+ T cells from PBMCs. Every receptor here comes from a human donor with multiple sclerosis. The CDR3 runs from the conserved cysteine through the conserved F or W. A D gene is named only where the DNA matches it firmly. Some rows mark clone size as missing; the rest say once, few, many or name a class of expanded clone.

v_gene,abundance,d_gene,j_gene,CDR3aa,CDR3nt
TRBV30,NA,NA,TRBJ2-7,CAWSPNGIYEQYF,TGTGCCTGGAGCCCTAATGGGATCTACGAGCAGTACTTC
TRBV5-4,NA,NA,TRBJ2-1,CASSLTADNEQFF,TGTGCCAGCAGCTTGACGGCAGACAATGAGCAGTTCTTC
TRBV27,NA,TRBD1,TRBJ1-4,CASSLIPPIQGAGEKLFF,TGTGCCAGCAGCCTTATTCCCCCTATCCAGGGGGCCGGCGAAAAACTGTTTTTT
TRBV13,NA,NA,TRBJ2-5,CASSLRLQETQYF,TGTGCCAGCAGCTTGAGACTCCAAGAGACCCAGTACTTC
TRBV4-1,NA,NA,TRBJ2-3,CASSQERGGGPGDTQYF,TGCGCCAGCAGCCAGGAGAGGGGGGGAGGGCCAGGAGATACGCAGTATTTT
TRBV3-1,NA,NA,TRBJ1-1,CASSQGSGTEAFF,TGTGCCAGCAGCCAAGGGTCCGGGACTGAAGCTTTCTTT
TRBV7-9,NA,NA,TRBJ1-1,CASSREASGTEAFF,TGTGCCAGCAGCCGTGAGGCCAGTGGGACTGAAGCTTTCTTT
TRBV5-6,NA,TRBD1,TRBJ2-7,CASSSPDRGPYEQYF,TGTGCCAGCAGCTCCCCGGACAGGGGACCCTACGAGCAGTACTTC
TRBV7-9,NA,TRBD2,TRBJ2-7,CASSHSSGRAGSYEQYF,TGTGCCAGCAGCCATTCTAGCGGGAGGGCCGGTTCCTACGAGCAGTACTTC
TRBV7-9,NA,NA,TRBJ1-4,CASSLAGQSNEKLFF,TGTGCCAGCAGCTTAGCAGGACAGTCTAATGAAAAACTGTTTTTT
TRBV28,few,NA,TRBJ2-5,CASSLIPAEGETQYF,TGTGCCAGCAGTTTAATTCCGGCAGAGGGGGAGACCCAGTACTTC
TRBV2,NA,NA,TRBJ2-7,CASRDGFYEQYF,TGTGCCAGCCGGGACGGATTCTACGAGCAGTACTTC
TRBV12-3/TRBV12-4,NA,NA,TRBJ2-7,CASSSGPDYEQYF,TGTGCCAGCAGTTCCGGGCCCGACTACGAGCAGTACTTC
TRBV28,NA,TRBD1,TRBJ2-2,CASSFRATGVLGGELFF,TGTGCCAGCAGTTTTAGGGCGACAGGGGTGCTTGGCGGGGAGCTGTTTTTT
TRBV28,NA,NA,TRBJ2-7,CASSSALAVFYEQYF,TGTGCCAGCAGTTCCGCACTAGCAGTATTCTACGAGCAGTACTTC
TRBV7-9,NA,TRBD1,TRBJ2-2,CASRGLTGHGELFF,TGTGCCAGCAGGGGGTTGACAGGGCACGGGGAGCTGTTTTTT
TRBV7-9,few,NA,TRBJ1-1,CASPGNTEAFF,TGTGCCAGTCCGGGGAACACTGAAGCTTTCTTT
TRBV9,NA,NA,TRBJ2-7,CASSVGASRYEQYF,TGTGCCAGCAGCGTAGGGGCTTCTCGATACGAGCAGTACTTC
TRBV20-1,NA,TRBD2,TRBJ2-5,CSARDFLAGGRETQYF,TGCAGTGCTAGAGATTTTTTAGCGGGAGGGCGGGAGACCCAGTACTTC
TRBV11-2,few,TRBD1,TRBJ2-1,CASSRTGGSYNEQFF,TGTGCCAGCAGTAGAACAGGGGGCTCCTACAATGAGCAGTTCTTC
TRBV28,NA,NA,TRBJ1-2,CASSSPFQGRGYNYGYTF,TGTGCCAGCAGTTCCCCGTTCCAGGGCAGGGGTTATAACTATGGCTACACCTTC
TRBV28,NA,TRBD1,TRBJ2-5,CASSPRQGGQETQYF,TGTGCCAGCAGTCCGAGACAGGGTGGCCAAGAGACCCAGTACTTC
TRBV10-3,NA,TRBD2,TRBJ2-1,CAIRGGGAGGPDEQFF,TGTGCCATCAGGGGAGGGGGTGCGGGAGGGCCCGATGAGCAGTTCTTC
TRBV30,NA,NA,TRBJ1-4,CAWTSAFNEKLFF,TGTGCCTGGACCAGCGCATTCAATGAAAAACTGTTTTTT
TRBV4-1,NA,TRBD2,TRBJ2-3,CASSSRTGRREDTQYF,TGCGCCAGCAGCTCCCGCACCGGGAGGAGGGAGGATACGCAGTATTTT
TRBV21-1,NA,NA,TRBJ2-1,CASSERGASGGIEQFF,TGTGCCAGCAGCGAAAGGGGGGCTAGCGGGGGCATTGAGCAGTTCTTC
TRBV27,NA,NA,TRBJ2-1,CASSRLPHKADEQFF,TGTGCCAGCAGTCGGCTCCCCCACAAGGCCGATGAGCAGTTCTTC
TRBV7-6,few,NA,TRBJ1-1,CASSPAGNTEAFF,TGTGCCAGCAGCCCGGCGGGCAACACTGAAGCTTTCTTT
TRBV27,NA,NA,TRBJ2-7,CASAFLGGDYEQYF,TGTGCCAGCGCTTTCCTAGGAGGGGACTACGAGCAGTACTTC
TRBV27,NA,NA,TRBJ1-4,CASSPGGPATNEKLFF,TGTGCCAGCAGTCCTGGGGGACCTGCAACTAATGAAAAACTGTTTTTT
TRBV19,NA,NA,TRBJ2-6,CASSGSASGANVLTF,TGTGCCAGTAGTGGCAGCGCCTCTGGGGCCAACGTCCTGACTTTC
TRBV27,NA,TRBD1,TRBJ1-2,CASSLTGSWYGYTF,TGTGCCAGCAGTTTGACAGGGAGTTGGTATGGCTACACCTTC
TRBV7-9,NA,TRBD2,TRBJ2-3,CASSFGGDTQYF,TGTGCCAGCAGTTTCGGGGGGGATACGCAGTATTTT
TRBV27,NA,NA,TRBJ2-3,CASSSLRTGPRTDTQYF,TGTGCCAGCAGTTCCCTCCGTACGGGACCTCGGACAGATACGCAGTATTTT
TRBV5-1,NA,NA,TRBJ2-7,CASRGTVQEQYF,TGCGCCAGCCGGGGGACAGTCCAAGAGCAGTACTTC
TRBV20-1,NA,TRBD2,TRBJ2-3,CSAPGTSGRRGTDTQYF,TGCAGTGCCCCCGGGACTAGCGGGAGAAGGGGAACAGATACGCAGTATTTT
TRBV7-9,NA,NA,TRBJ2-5,CASILYRQETQYF,TGTGCCAGCATCTTGTACAGGCAAGAGACCCAGTACTTC
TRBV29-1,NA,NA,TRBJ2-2,CGVEDWSSANTGELFF,TGCGGCGTTGAAGATTGGTCCAGCGCGAACACCGGAGAGCTGTTTTTT
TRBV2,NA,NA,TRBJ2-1,CASGPMDEQFF,TGTGCCAGCGGGCCCATGGATGAGCAGTTCTTC
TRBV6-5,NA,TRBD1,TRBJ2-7,CASSSQGVREQYF,TGTGCCAGCAGTTCACAGGGGGTAAGGGAGCAGTACTTC
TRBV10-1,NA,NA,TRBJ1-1,CASSESTGGGTEAFF,TGCGCCAGCAGTGAGTCGACTGGGGGAGGAACTGAAGCTTTCTTT
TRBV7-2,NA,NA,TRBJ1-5,CASSYQPGPITYSNQPQHF,TGTGCCAGCAGCTACCAACCGGGGCCAATAACGTATAGCAATCAGCCCCAGCATTTT
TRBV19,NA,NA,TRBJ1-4,CASRWREKLFF,TGTGCCAGTAGGTGGCGTGAAAAACTGTTTTTT
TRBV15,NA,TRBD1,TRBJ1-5,CATSREGAFNQPQHF,TGTGCCACCAGCAGGGAGGGGGCGTTCAATCAGCCCCAGCATTTT
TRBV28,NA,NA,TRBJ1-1,CASSIWTEMNTEAFF,TGTGCCAGCAGTATCTGGACAGAAATGAACACTGAAGCTTTCTTT
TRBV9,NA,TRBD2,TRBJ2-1,CASSAAPSGRGDEQFF,TGTGCCAGCAGCGCAGCCCCTAGCGGGAGGGGCGATGAGCAGTTCTTC
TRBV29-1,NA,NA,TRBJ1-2,CSAVAGLDYGYTF,TGCAGCGCCGTCGCGGGGCTCGACTATGGCTACACCTTC
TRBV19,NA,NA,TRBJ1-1,CASGATEAFF,TGTGCCAGTGGGGCGACAGAAGCTTTCTTT
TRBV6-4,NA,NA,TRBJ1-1,CASSEGAIAFF,TGTGCCAGCAGTGAGGGGGCGATAGCTTTCTTT
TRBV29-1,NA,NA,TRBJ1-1,CSFSYGRAEAFF,TGCAGCTTTTCGTACGGAAGAGCTGAAGCTTTCTTT
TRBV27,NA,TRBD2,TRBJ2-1,CASSSVAGVHEQFF,TGTGCCAGCAGTTCTGTAGCGGGAGTTCATGAGCAGTTCTTC
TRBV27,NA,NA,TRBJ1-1,CASSSPATGNTEAFF,TGTGCCAGCAGTTCTCCTGCGACAGGGAACACTGAAGCTTTCTTT